A single sample gave rise to the 4 T cell receptor beta chains below, sequenced in a study of blood T cell repertoires in COVID-19. Libraries were prepared by immunoSEQ multiplex PCR; TCRdb keeps only in-frame clonotypes and omits some of them. The sample carries 210,000 or so clones, roughly 87% recorded once. Sequencing was performed on PBMCs or T cells enriched from blood (not recorded which). The receptors originated from a man aged 25-45 years who had recovered from COVID-19.

This rearrangement joins TRBV5-5 to TRBJ2-7; D is perhaps TRBD2 (5 bases). Germline assignment: CDR1 SGHKS and CDR2 YYEKEE (reference sequence). CDR3 length: 15 residues. The V and J ends lost 0 bases and 7 bases respectively, with 17 bases between them. In DNA form, the CDR3 reads TGTGCCAGCAGCTTGGGGGCGTCCCTCCTAGCAGAGCAGTACTTC. Amino acid sequence: CASSLGASLLAEQYF.

This clone was seen a few times. The chain combines TRBV28 with TRBJ1-1; TRBD1 matches at 8 bases. CDR1 is MDHEN and CDR2 is SYDVKM in the germline V gene. V lost 6 bases and J lost 4; bases outside the gene matches: 19. This CDR3 spans 18 amino acids. The CDR3 sequence: CASRAGTGSNSLGTEAFF. Here the CDR3 DNA reads TGTGCCAGCAGGGCCGGGACAGGCTCTAACTCTCTGGGCACTGAAGCTTTCTTT.

This clone was seen once. The chain combines TRBV15 with TRBJ2-2; 8 positions match TRBD2. V shed 2 bases and J 7 bases; nucleotides not matched to a gene: 6. Germline CDR1 LNHNV, CDR2 YYDKDF (reference sequence). The CDR3 spans 15 residues. The CDR3 DNA reads as TGTGCCACCAGCAGACAGAGCGGGAGCAACGGGGAGCTGTTTTTT. This codes for CATSRQSGSNGELFF.

The chain uses TRBV7-9 and TRBJ1-1; D not certain. V was trimmed by 3 bases and J by 0 bases, leaving 8 bases between them. This CDR3 spans 14 amino acids. Germline V gene data show CDR1 as SEHNR and CDR2 as FQNEAQ (reference sequence). CDR3 nucleotides: TGTGCCAGCAGCTTTCAGAGGCTGAACACTGAAGCTTTCTTT. Its protein is CASSFQRLNTEAFF.